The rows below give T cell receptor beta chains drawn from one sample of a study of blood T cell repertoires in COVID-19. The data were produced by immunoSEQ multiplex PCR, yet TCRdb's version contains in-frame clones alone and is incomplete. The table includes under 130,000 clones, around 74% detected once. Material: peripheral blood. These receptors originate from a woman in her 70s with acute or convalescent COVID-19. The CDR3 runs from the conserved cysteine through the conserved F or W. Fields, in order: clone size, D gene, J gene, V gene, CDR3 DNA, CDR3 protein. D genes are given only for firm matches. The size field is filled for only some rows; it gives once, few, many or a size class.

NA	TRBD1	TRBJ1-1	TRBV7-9	TGTGCCAGCATAAAGGAGGGGACCGGGACAGGGGGCACTGAAGCTTTCTTT	CASIKEGTGTGGTEAFF
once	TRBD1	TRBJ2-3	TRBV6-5	TGTGCCAGCAGTCTGGACAGGACAGATACGCAGTATTTT	CASSLDRTDTQYF
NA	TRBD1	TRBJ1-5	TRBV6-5	TGTGCCAGCAGTACAGGGGGCAGTCAGCCCCAGCATTTT	CASSTGGSQPQHF
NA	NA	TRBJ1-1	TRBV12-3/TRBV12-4	TGTGCCAGCAGTTTCCAGGGAAGAACTGAAGCTTTCTTT	CASSFQGRTEAFF
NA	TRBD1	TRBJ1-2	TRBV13	TGTGCCAGCAGCTTAGGGACAGGGAACTATGGCTACACCTTC	CASSLGTGNYGYTF
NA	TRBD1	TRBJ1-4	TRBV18	TGTGCCAGCTCACGGGGACAGGGAAATGAAAAACTGTTTTTT	CASSRGQGNEKLFF
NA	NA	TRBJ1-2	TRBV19	TGTGCCAGTAGGTCGGGATATGGCTACACCTTC	CASRSGYGYTF
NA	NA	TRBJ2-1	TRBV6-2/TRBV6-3	TGTGCCAGCAGTTACTCGATGGGGGGGGGCATCGATGAGCAGTTCTTC	CASSYSMGGGIDEQFF
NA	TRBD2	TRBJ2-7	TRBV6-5	TGTGCCAGCAGTAGAACTAGCGGCTCCTACGAGCAGTACTTC	CASSRTSGSYEQYF
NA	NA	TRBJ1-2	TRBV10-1	TGCGCCAGCAGTGACAGGGCCAACTATGGCTACACCTTC	CASSDRANYGYTF
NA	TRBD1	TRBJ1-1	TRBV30	TGTGCCTGGATAAGGGACAGGCGTTTACCTGAAGCTTTCTTT	CAWIRDRRLPEAFF
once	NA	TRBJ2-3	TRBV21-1	TGTGCCAGCAGCAACGTTTATGAGGCGCAGTATTTT	CASSNVYEAQYF
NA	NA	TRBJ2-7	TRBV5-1	TGCGCCAGCAGCTTGGACCTCGGGAACGAGCAGTACTTC	CASSLDLGNEQYF
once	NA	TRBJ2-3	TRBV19	TGTGCCAGTAGTATAGATCAACTATCCTCAGCTGTGCCGCAGTATTTT	CASSIDQLSSAVPQYF
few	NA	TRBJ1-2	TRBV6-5	TGTGCCGCCTCCCGGTCGGACTATGGCTACACCTTC	CAASRSDYGYTF
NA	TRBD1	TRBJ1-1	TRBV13	TGTGCCAGCACCTACAGGGGCGGTGTGGAGAACACTGAAGCTTTCTTT	CASTYRGGVENTEAFF
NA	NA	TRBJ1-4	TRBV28	TGTGCCAGCAGTTCTACAGGGCAGGATGAAAAACTGTTTTTT	CASSSTGQDEKLFF
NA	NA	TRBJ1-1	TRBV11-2	TGTGCCAGCTCTCCCAACAGAATGAACACTGAAGCTTTCTTT	CASSPNRMNTEAFF
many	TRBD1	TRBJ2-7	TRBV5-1	TGCGCCAGCAGTTGGGACAGTAACGAGCAGTACTTC	CASSWDSNEQYF
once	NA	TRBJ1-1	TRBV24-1	TGTGCCACCAGTGAAGCCGGGCTCCCCCGGGGGGCCACTGAAGCTTTCTTT	CATSEAGLPRGATEAFF
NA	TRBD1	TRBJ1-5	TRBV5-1	TGCGCCAGCAGATCCGGGACAGGGAACAATCAGCCCCAGCATTTT	CASRSGTGNNQPQHF
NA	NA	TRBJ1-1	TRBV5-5	TGTGCCAGCAGTCGGGACACTTTACCGAACACTGAAGCTTTCTTT	CASSRDTLPNTEAFF
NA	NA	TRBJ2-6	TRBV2	TGTGCCAGCAGTGACAGGGCGGCAGGGGCCAACGTCCTGACTTTC	CASSDRAAGANVLTF
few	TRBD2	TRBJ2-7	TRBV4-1	TGCGCCAGCAGCCAGGGCGGGGGGGCCAGCGAGCAGTACTTC	CASSQGGGASEQYF
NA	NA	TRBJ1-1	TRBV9	TGTGCCAGCAGCGTACCTTCGGGAGGCCCGACTGAAGCTTTCTTT	CASSVPSGGPTEAFF
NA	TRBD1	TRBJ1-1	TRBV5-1	TGCGCCAGCAGCTTGGCCTTCGGTGACAGGGGTGAAGCTTTCTTT	CASSLAFGDRGEAFF
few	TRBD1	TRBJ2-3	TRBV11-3	TGTGCCAGCAGCCCCGGACAGGGACGCACAGATACGCAGTATTTT	CASSPGQGRTDTQYF
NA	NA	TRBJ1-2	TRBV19	TGTGCCAGTAGTAAGGCGACTGGGGGCTACACCTTC	CASSKATGGYTF
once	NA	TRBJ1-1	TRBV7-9	TGTGCCAGCACTCACGTGAGGGAATCGGTGAACACTGAAGCTTTCTTT	CASTHVRESVNTEAFF
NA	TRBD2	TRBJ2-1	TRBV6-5	TGTGCCAGCATAAATAGCGGGGGGGCCGAGGGGCAGTTCTTC	CASINSGGAEGQFF
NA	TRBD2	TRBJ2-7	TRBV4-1	TGCGCCAGCAGCCGCGGACTAGCGGGGGGACCCTCCTACGAGCAGTACTTC	CASSRGLAGGPSYEQYF
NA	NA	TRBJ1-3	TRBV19	TGTGCCAGTAGGCCACCGTCACTCTCTGGAAACACCATATATTTT	CASRPPSLSGNTIYF